A selection of T cell receptor beta chains follows, all from one sample in a study of PD-1 blockade in mismatch repair-deficient tumors. TCRdb's copy holds only in-frame clones and misses some; the assay was immunoSEQ multiplex PCR. This sample has about 120,000 clones; approximately 91% occur once, and the top ten carry about 11%. Sample: peripheral blood, taken 70 to 73 weeks after starting pembrolizumab. The receptors stem from an adult with mismatch repair-deficient cancer. Each CDR3 is given with its conserved first and last residue. D genes are given only for firm matches. Expanded clones are given a class, and other clones once, few, many or no size at all.

v_gene	j_gene	abundance	d_gene	CDR3nt	CDR3aa
TRBV9	TRBJ1-2	-	-	TGTGCCAGCACCCAGGGCCATGATGGTCTCCGCTATGGCTACACCTTC	CASTQGHDGLRYGYTF
TRBV19	TRBJ2-7	-	-	TGTGCCAGTAGTCTACAGGGGGGGTTTTACGAGCAGTACTTC	CASSLQGGFYEQYF
TRBV2	TRBJ2-3	-	TRBD1	TGTGCCAGACAGGGGGAGAGCACAGATACGCAGTATTTT	CARQGESTDTQYF
TRBV2	TRBJ1-5	-	TRBD1	TGTGCCAGCAGTGAGACCGGGACAGGGAGCAATCAGCCCCAGCATTTT	CASSETGTGSNQPQHF
TRBV15	TRBJ2-2	-	-	TGTGCCACCAGCAGAGCGTTGAACACCGGGGAGCTGTTTTTT	CATSRALNTGELFF
TRBV7-2	TRBJ2-5	-	TRBD1	TGTGCCAGCAGCTCTACAGGGGAAGAGACCCAGTACTTC	CASSSTGEETQYF
TRBV28	TRBJ2-7	-	TRBD1	TGTGCCAGCGTAAGGGACAGCTCCTACGAGCAGTACTTC	CASVRDSSYEQYF
TRBV21-1	TRBJ1-1	-	-	TGTGCCAGCAGCAAAGCAAAGGGGCATGGTAAGGGGTCTAGGACTGAAGCTTTCTTT	CASSKAKGHGKGSRTEAFF
TRBV5-1	TRBJ2-5	few	-	TGCGCCAGCAGCTTAGGGACGGGGGAGACCCAGTACTTC	CASSLGTGETQYF
TRBV6-6	TRBJ2-3	-	-	TGTGCCAGCAGTTACCTTGGGCTCTTCACAGATACGCAGTATTTT	CASSYLGLFTDTQYF
TRBV4-3	TRBJ2-3	-	TRBD2	TGCGCCAGCAGCCGGACTAGCGTGTTCACAGATACGCAGTATTTT	CASSRTSVFTDTQYF
TRBV5-4	TRBJ2-5	-	-	TGTGCCAGCAGCTTGGGGGGAAGGAGGACCCAGTACTTC	CASSLGGRRTQYF
TRBV5-6	TRBJ1-4	-	TRBD1	TGTGCCAGCAGCAAGGACAGGGTGAGGGAACTGTTTTTT	CASSKDRVRELFF
TRBV27	TRBJ2-7	-	TRBD2	TGTGCCAGCAGTTTATCCGGGAGGGCGTACGAGCAGTACTTC	CASSLSGRAYEQYF
TRBV7-9	TRBJ2-3	-	-	TGTGCCAGCAGCCTAAATTCGGAAGGTTACCACACAGATACGCAGTATTTT	CASSLNSEGYHTDTQYF
TRBV19	TRBJ1-4	-	-	TGTGCCAGTAGTCCTCCCGGACAGTATAATGAAAAACTGTTTTTT	CASSPPGQYNEKLFF
TRBV11-3	TRBJ2-6	-	TRBD1	TGTGCCAGCAGCTACTTTGACAGGGCTGGGGCCAACGTCCTGACTTTC	CASSYFDRAGANVLTF
TRBV19	TRBJ1-3	-	TRBD1	TGTGCCAGTAGCTCAGGGGGCCATGGAAACACCATATATTTT	CASSSGGHGNTIYF
TRBV30	TRBJ2-7	-	TRBD1	TGTGCCTGGAGTGCCGGGACAGGGTTTTTATTC	CAWSAGTGFLF
TRBV4-3	TRBJ2-7	-	-	TGCGCCAGCAGCCCCGAGGGACGAGGAGGAAATTACGAGCAGTACTTC	CASSPEGRGGNYEQYF
TRBV7-6	TRBJ2-3	-	TRBD2	TGTGCCAGCAGCCGCATAATAGCGGGAGGGGGGCCCCCAGATACGCAGTATTTT	CASSRIIAGGGPPDTQYF
TRBV5-8	TRBJ1-5	-	-	TGTGCCAGCAGCCCCTGGGGGGGAAATCAGCCCCAGCATTTT	CASSPWGGNQPQHF
TRBV29-1	TRBJ2-2	-	-	TGCAGCGTTCGCGCGGGACCCACCACCGGGGAGCTGTTTTTT	CSVRAGPTTGELFF
TRBV5-4	TRBJ2-7	-	TRBD1	TGCGCCAGCAGCCAAGAGACAGGGGGTTCCTACGAGCAGTACTTC	CASSQETGGSYEQYF
TRBV6-1	TRBJ2-5	-	TRBD2	TGTGCCAGCCTGACTAGCGTCACGGAGACCCAGTACTTC	CASLTSVTETQYF
TRBV30	TRBJ2-7	-	TRBD1	TGTGCCTGGATCACGGACAGGGGGCTCAACGAGCAGTACTTC	CAWITDRGLNEQYF
TRBV7-6	TRBJ2-7	-	TRBD2	TGTGCCAGCAGCTTAGCACTAGCGGGAGAAACATACTTC	CASSLALAGETYF
TRBV27	TRBJ2-1	-	-	TGTGCCAGCAGTTTAGTCGGATACTCCTACAATGAGCAGTTCTTC	CASSLVGYSYNEQFF
TRBV30	TRBJ2-5	-	TRBD2	TGTGCCTGGAGTGTAGGGTTGGTAGCGGGAGGGCCGCGAGAGACCCAGTACTTC	CAWSVGLVAGGPRETQYF
TRBV29-1	TRBJ2-3	few	TRBD2	TGCAGCGTTGGGGGGAGCAGGGGACTAGCGGGAGGGCTTATAGATACGCAGTATTTT	CSVGGSRGLAGGLIDTQYF
TRBV23-1	TRBJ2-3	-	-	TGCGCCAGCAGTCAATCCAGGGCTGGAGATACGCAGTATTTT	CASSQSRAGDTQYF
TRBV5-1	TRBJ2-7	-	TRBD2	TGCGCCAGCAGCCCAGGGGATCTGCGGGAGGACCCCTACGAGCAGTACTTC	CASSPGDLREDPYEQYF
TRBV5-6	TRBJ1-1	-	-	TGTGCCAGCAGCTTCGGCGGAAGTGAAGCTTTCTTT	CASSFGGSEAFF
TRBV4-1	TRBJ2-7	-	TRBD1	TGCGCCAGCAGCCCCATCCGGGACAGAGGATACGAGCAGTACTTC	CASSPIRDRGYEQYF
TRBV11-2	TRBJ2-2	-	TRBD1	TGTGCCAGCAGCAACACGGGACAGGGGGCCGGGGAGCTGTTTTTT	CASSNTGQGAGELFF
TRBV5-6	TRBJ1-2	once	-	TGTGCCAGCAGCTTGACCCAGGACAGTGGACTTTATGGCTACACCTTC	CASSLTQDSGLYGYTF
TRBV2	TRBJ1-2	-	-	TGTGCCAGCAGAGGTTCGCGAGGCTACACCTTC	CASRGSRGYTF
TRBV29-1	TRBJ2-1	-	-	TGCAGCGTTGAACTCAGGGACAATGAGCAGTTCTTC	CSVELRDNEQFF
TRBV2	TRBJ2-1	-	-	TGTGCCAGCGGGGGACTTACTTTCGACAATGAGCAGTTCTTC	CASGGLTFDNEQFF
TRBV6-1	TRBJ2-7	few	-	TGTGCCAGCAGTGCCTACGAGCAGTACTTC	CASSAYEQYF
TRBV11-2	TRBJ2-1	-	TRBD2	TGTGCCAGCAGCTCGCTAGCGGTACTTAGCTCCTACAATGAGCAGTTCTTC	CASSSLAVLSSYNEQFF
TRBV4-1	TRBJ1-1	-	TRBD1	TGCGCCAGCAGCCAAGCCTTGACAGGGGGCCCAGCTTTCTTT	CASSQALTGGPAFF
TRBV13	TRBJ2-3	-	TRBD2	TGTGCCAGCAGCTTAGGACTAGCGGGAGCCATTGGAGATACGCAGTATTTT	CASSLGLAGAIGDTQYF
TRBV4-3	TRBJ1-2	-	TRBD1	TGCGCCAGCAGCCAAGGTTACGCACAGGGGACGGTTTTTGGCTACACCTTC	CASSQGYAQGTVFGYTF